Listed here are 28 T cell receptor beta chains from one sample, sequenced in a study of tumor-infiltrating lymphocytes in primary liver carcinoma. A primer in the constant region served to generate TCR beta cDNA from approximately 500 ng of total RNA. Amplification in three nested multiplex PCR rounds with slightly modified ARM-PCR gave rise to TCR beta libraries. Running about 11 cycles apiece, the first two PCR rounds relied on TRBV1-TRBV30 forward primers together with a C-beta reverse primer. Each CDR3 protein is one row after TCRdb ran MiXCR on the multiplex PCR reads. The data show 100,000 or so distinct CDR3 sequences, roughly 69% seen once. For each extraction, RNA and DNA were obtained together from 20-30 mg of unsorted bulk tissue. The sample consisted of liver tumor tissue from sampling region 5. Specified subset: tumor region T5, tumor centre. All receptors come from a woman in her fifties or sixties with primary liver carcinoma and hepatitis B virus infection.

This clonotype came up many times. The chain is built from TRBV14 and TRBJ1-6; D is undetermined. V dropped 4 bases and J dropped 9 bases, with 4 bases sitting between them. CDR1 and CDR2 from the germline V gene are SGHDN and FVKESK. The CDR3 is 11 amino acids. The CDR3 nucleotides read TGTGCCAGCAGCCGGCCTTCACCCCTCCACTTT. Residues: CASSRPSPLHF.

In regard to this clonotype: This may stem from a read error, because a much larger clone lies one nucleotide away. CDR3 DNA sequence: TGTGCCAGCAGCCCGAGACAGCTGAACACTGAAGCTTTCTTT. The encoded protein is CASSPRQLNTEAFF. The chain recombines TRBV4-2 with TRBJ1-1; possible D gene TRBD1, 5 bases. V shed 4 bases and J shed 0 bases, with 9 bases lying between them. The CDR3 totals 14 residues. Germline V gene data show CDR1 as LGHNA and CDR2 as YNFKEQ.

The rearrangement joins TRBV28 to TRBJ2-3, with D unresolved. Germline CDR1 reads MDHEN; CDR2 reads SYDVKM. V was clipped by 1 base and J by 6 bases, with 5 bases between them. This CDR3 is 12 amino acids long. The CDR3 DNA reads as TGTGCCAGCAGTTTATCCCCGGATACGCAGTATTTT. This gives the protein CASSLSPDTQYF.

This clonotype showed up just once. In DNA, the CDR3 is TGTACCAACAGCTTAGATCAGTGGCGTCCGGTGGCAGAGACCCAGTACTTC. It translates to CTNSLDQWRPVAETQYF. The V and J genes are TRBV11-2 and TRBJ2-5; D is uncertain. This CDR3 has 17 amino acids. Germline assignment: CDR1 SGHAT and CDR2 FQNNGV.

This clonotype was picked up many times. This chain connects TRBV5-6 to TRBJ2-7, with TRBD2 identical over 8 bases. V lost 5 bases, J lost 7 bases, and 14 bases stayed unmatched. Germline V gives CDR1 SGHDT, CDR2 YYEEEE. This CDR3 is 15 amino acids long. The CDR3: CASSSAGLGAGEQYF. The CDR3 DNA reads as TGTGCCAGCAGTTCTGCGGGACTAGGGGCCGGAGAGCAGTACTTC. Looking up the rest from reference TRBV5-6 and TRBJ2-7 gives the full variable domain: DAGVTQSPTHLIKTRGQQVTLRCSPKSGHDTVSWYQQALGQGPQFIFQYYEEEERQRGNFPDRFSGHQFPNYSSELNVNALLLGDSALYLCASSSAGLGAGEQYFGPGTRLTVT.

Notes on this clonotype: An end of the junction differs from the germline gene, which may be a read error. This sequence joins TRBV5-1 and TRBJ2-1, with 7 bases aligning to TRBD2. The germline V gene has CDR1 SGHRS and CDR2 YFSETQ. The length of the CDR3 is 18 residues. The CDR3 here is CASTPGRASGNSYNEQIF. The CDR3 bases are TGCGCCAGCACCCCTGGGAGGGCTAGCGGAAATTCCTACAATGAACAGATCTTC.

Remarks on this clonotype: A much larger clone sits a single nucleotide away, making a read error possible. The chain couples TRBV5-1 to TRBJ2-5, with D unclear. The CDR3 sequence is 14 residues long. Germline lookup yields CDR1 SGHRS and CDR2 YFSETQ. The CDR3 sequence: CASNLEGNGETQYF. The CDR3 DNA follows: TGCGCCAGCAACTTGGAAGGGAACGGGGAGACCCAGTACTTC.

In regard to this clonotype: At one end, the junction sequence differs from germline, possibly due to a read error. J is TRBJ2-7 and V is TRBV11-3, with TRBD2 identical over 9 bases. Germline lookup yields CDR1 SGHNT and CDR2 YENEEA. This CDR3 contains 15 residues. DNA of the CDR3: TGTGCCAGCAGCTCCCGTGTCCCGGCGGGAGGGCCTGTCATCTTC. It specifies CASSSRVPAGGPVIF.

Concerning this clonotype itself: Sequence at one end of the junction differs from germline and may be a read error. V and J are TRBV11-2 and TRBJ1-5; D is uncertain. CDR1 and CDR2 from the germline V gene are SGHAT and FQNNGV. This CDR3 spans 14 amino acids. CDR3 in amino acids: CASSFDGSDQPQNF. As DNA, the CDR3 is TGTGCCAGCAGCTTTGACGGTAGCGATCAGCCACAGAATTTT. Full variable domain (outside the CDR3, taken from reference TRBV11-2 and TRBJ1-5): EAGVAQSPRYKIIEKRQSVAFWCNPISGHATLYWYQQILGQGPKLLIQFQNNGVVDDSQLPKDRFSAERLKGVDSTLKIQPAKLEDSAVYLCASSFDGSDQPQNFGDGTRLSIL.

V usage is TRBV6-5 and J usage is TRBJ2-5; D not certain. Germline V CDR1 and CDR2: MNHEY, SVGAGI. Trimming left V 4 bases short and J 1 base short, with 7 bases between. CDR3 length equals 13 residues. This CDR3 is CASSCRPQETQYF. The CDR3 DNA reads TGTGCCAGCAGTTGCAGGCCCCAAGAGACCCAGTACTTC.

The chain couples TRBV7-9 to TRBJ2-7; D not resolved. The CDR3 loop spans 12 amino acids. The V and J ends lost 2 bases and 3 bases respectively, with 5 bases between them. The germline gives CDR1 SEHNR, CDR2 FQNEAQ (reference sequence). In DNA form, the CDR3 reads TGTGCCAGCAGCTTAACCGACTACGAGCAGTACTTC. As protein: CASSLTDYEQYF.

This clonotype was found once. Since no conserved phenylalanine or tryptophan closes the CDR3, a read error is the likely cause. It is unclear where the CDR3 begins or ends on the DNA, so no DNA is shown, and the CDR3 is as TCRdb lists it. The rearrangement links TRBV6-5 to TRBJ1-5; the D segment call TRBD1 is taken from the table without a DNA check. Per the germline V gene, CDR1 is MNHEY and CDR2 is SVGAGI. Inclusive of both ends, the CDR3 amounts to 13 amino acids. This chain's CDR3 is CASRSGQGQPHHY.

This clonotype appeared many times. This chain links TRBV6-1 with TRBJ1-4, with D perhaps TRBD1 (6 bases). CDR1 is MNHNS, CDR2 SASEGT, per germline. CDR3 length: 15 amino acids. Trimming left V 6 bases short and J 4 bases short, with 15 bases between. CDR3 bases: TGTGCCAGCAGAGACGGACAGAGCGGTAATGAAAAACTGTTTTTT. It encodes CASRDGQSGNEKLFF.

In regard to this clonotype: Its ends do not fully match the called genes, so a read error is possible. The gene calls are TRBV7-8 and TRBJ2-2; 11 nucleotides match TRBD1. CDR1 and CDR2 (germline): SGHVS, FQNEAQ. The CDR3 spans 16 residues. The CDR3 region has the DNA TGTGCCTGCAGCCCCCGGACAGGGGGCAACGTCGGGGGGCTATTTTTT. Translating it yields CACSPRTGGNVGGLFF.

In its sample, this clonotype ranks as medium-sized (0.01 to 0.1%). This rearrangement joins TRBV11-2 to TRBJ2-5, with D tentatively TRBD2 (6 bases). CDR3 length: 15 amino acids. With 5 bases removed from V and 4 bases from J, the gap between germline ends came to 17 bases. Germline CDR1 SGHAT, CDR2 FQNNGV. The CDR3 here is CASSGGSSGAETQYF. CDR3 DNA sequence: TGTGCCAGCAGCGGGGGGAGCTCCGGAGCAGAGACCCAGTACTTC. Variable domain in full (rest from reference TRBV11-2 and TRBJ2-5): EAGVAQSPRYKIIEKRQSVAFWCNPISGHATLYWYQQILGQGPKLLIQFQNNGVVDDSQLPKDRFSAERLKGVDSTLKIQPAKLEDSAVYLCASSGGSSGAETQYFGPGTRLLVL.

Regarding this clonotype: A read error may be the cause here, since a much bigger clone is one base away. The chain uses TRBV6-7 and TRBJ2-1; TRBD2 matches 11 bases. TRBV6-7 is an ORF; its function is uncertain. CDR3 length: 15 residues. The CDR3 here is CASSLTSGNYNVQFF. DNA of the CDR3: TGTGCCAGCAGTTTGACTAGCGGGAACTACAATGTGCAGTTCTTC.

As concerns this clonotype: Germline and junction disagree at one end, which may indicate a read error. J is TRBJ2-6 and V is TRBV19; 7 nucleotides agree with TRBD2. In germline, CDR1 is LNHDA, CDR2 SQIVND (reference sequence). The CDR3 covers 17 residues. Here the CDR3 DNA reads TGTGCCAGTAGTATCGGCGGGGGAACTTCTGGGGCCAACGCCCTGACTTTC. Its translation: CASSIGGGTSGANALTF.

A remark on this clonotype: The junction differs from germline at one of its ends, possibly a read error. V gene TRBV10-2 combines with J gene TRBJ1-5; D might be TRBD1 (6 bases). CDR1 is WSHSY and CDR2 is SAAADI in the germline V gene. This CDR3 has 14 amino acids. The CDR3 nucleotides read TGCGCCAGCAGTAAGGGGGAGGTTTATCAGCCCCACCATTTT. It yields the protein CASSKGEVYQPHHF.

About this clonotype: Without the conserved terminal phenylalanine or tryptophan, this CDR3 likely stems from a read error. The rearrangement links TRBV4-1 to TRBJ1-6; D gene ambiguous. The CDR3 sequence is 17 residues long. The ends were cut back, 1 base at V and 7 bases at J, with 17 bases in the middle. Per the germline V gene, CDR1 is MGHRA and CDR2 is YSYEKL. The CDR3 nucleotides are TGCGCCAGCAGCCAAGTTAGTGGCGGGCCTTCCAATTCACCCCTCCACTAT. It encodes CASSQVSGGPSNSPLHY.

V is TRBV29-1 and J is TRBJ2-3; D may be TRBD1 (6 bases). The DNA end favors TRBJ1-5, so the J call may be wrong. The CDR3 contains 12 residues. Germline V gene data show CDR1 as SQVTM and CDR2 as ANQGSEA. CDR3: CSAERRTDTQHF. The DNA for the CDR3 is TGCAGCGCCGAGCGGCGGACAGATACGCAGCATTTT.

This clonotype has ten or more counts. This chain joins TRBV7-8 and TRBJ2-2, with 8 bases fitting TRBD1. The J segment lost 9 bases and the V segment lost 1 base, leaving 10 bases of the junction unmatched. The CDR3 covers 16 residues. The V gene's germline CDR1 is SGHVS and CDR2 FQNEAQ. CDR3 region: CASSLVVGQGAWELFF. The CDR3 bases are TGTGCCAGCAGCTTAGTGGTGGGGCAGGGGGCCTGGGAGCTGTTTTTT.

Only a few counts were recorded for this clonotype. A read error may account for a junction end that differs from germline. This chain connects TRBV11-2 to TRBJ2-1; a possible D gene is TRBD2 (5 bases). The germline V gene has CDR1 SGHAT and CDR2 FQNNGV. The CDR3 has 14 residues. The DNA for the CDR3 is TGTGCCAGCAACTTAGGGCTAGCCTTCAATGAGCAATTCTTC. Translation gives CASNLGLAFNEQFF.

The genes are TRBV7-9 and TRBJ1-6, with D hard to call. The CDR3 sequence is 14 residues long. Trimming stripped 6 bases from V and 10 bases from J, with 16 bases between. Looked up from germline, CDR1 is SEHNR and CDR2 is FQNEAQ (reference sequence). CDR3 region: CASRLRTDGSPLHF. CDR3 bases: TGTGCCAGCAGGCTGAGGACGGATGGGTCACCCCTCCACTTT.

Concerning this clonotype: This could be a read error, since a much larger clone is one nucleotide away. The chain links TRBV28 to TRBJ1-2, with unresolved D. Germline V gene lookup returns CDR1 MDHEN and CDR2 SYDVKM. CDR3 length equals 11 residues. Deletions cut 8 bases from V and 6 bases from J, with 10 bases between. This CDR3 is CASGRTDGYTF. The CDR3 nucleotides are TGTGCCAGCGGCCGAACGGATGGCTACACCTTC.

V is TRBV5-5 and J is TRBJ2-7; TRBD1 agrees at 9 bases. The germline V gene encodes CDR1 SGHKS and CDR2 YYEKEE (reference sequence). There are 14 residues in the CDR3. The V and J ends lost 4 bases and 3 bases, in that order; junction bases with no gene match: 5. CDR3 region: CASSNRDRDYEQYF. The CDR3 bases are TGTGCCAGCAGCAACCGGGACAGGGACTACGAGCAGTACTTC.

About this clonotype: At one of its ends the junction is not consistent with the germline gene, which may arise from a read error. This sequence joins TRBV4-1 and TRBJ2-1; no clear D. There are 13 residues in the CDR3. Germline-derived CDR1 and CDR2 are MGHRA and YSYEKL. The CDR3 nucleotides are TGTGCCGGCAGCCAAGATTACAGTAATGAGCAGTTCTTC. Its translation: CAGSQDYSNEQFF.

About this clonotype itself: Just one base apart from a much larger clone, this may be a read error. This chain uses TRBV5-1 with TRBJ2-1; D is unresolved. In germline, CDR1 is SGHRS, CDR2 YFSETQ. The CDR3 sequence is 15 residues long. CDR3 coding DNA: TGCGCCAGCAGGCCAGACACCGGATCCTACAATGAGCGGTTCTTC. This translates into CASRPDTGSYNERFF.

A note on this clonotype: The final CDR3 position lacks the conserved phenylalanine or tryptophan, pointing to a likely read error. This chain joins TRBV28 and TRBJ1-1, with D perhaps TRBD1 (5 bases). The CDR3 runs to 13 residues. In germline, CDR1 is MDHEN, CDR2 SYDVKM. V was cut by 10 bases and J by 0 bases, with 12 bases left in between. The CDR3 is CATLTDMNTEAFL. The CDR3, as DNA: TGTGCCACCTTGACAGACATGAACACTGAAGCTTTCTTG.